Below, one T cell receptor (beta chain) is given with its context. Per the study methods: The assay estimated nucleated cells by amplifying reference gene primers. TCRdb's table, derived via immunoSEQ multiplex PCR, lists solely in-frame clones and lacks some. The V and J calls and clone size were taken over from that table, and D and trimming were inferred from the DNA. The repertoire has 200,000 to 250,000 clones, roughly 80% of them found once; the top ten carry roughly 7.4%. These data belong to a study of blood T cell repertoires in COVID-19. At the level of the study: Samples representing acute and convalescent COVID-19 were sourced from the United States, Italy and Spain. PBMCs, B-cell-depleted T cells, or T cells provided the cDNA or gDNA that made up the material.

This receptor was identified in a woman between 50 and 59 years old with acute or convalescent COVID-19. Material: peripheral blood.

The DNA of the CDR3 is TGTGCCAGCAGTTCAGGGGGTGATGGCTACACCTTC. Amino acids: CASSSGGDGYTF. The V gene is TRBV6-5, the J gene TRBJ1-2; 7 bases are a match to TRBD1. The CDR3 runs 12 residues. Germline CDR1 and CDR2: MNHEY and SVGAGI. Losses at the gene ends were 4 bases for V and 6 bases for J; bases not matched to a gene: 2.